This T cell receptor beta chain was captured by sequencing in a study of blood T cell repertoires in COVID-19. Libraries were prepared by immunoSEQ multiplex PCR; TCRdb keeps only in-frame clonotypes and omits some of them. The data contain under 45,000 clones, 75% to 90% of them seen just once; the ten biggest clones take up 35% to 55%. Trimming removed 4 bases from V and 9 bases from J, with 10 bases in between. Germline V gene lookup returns CDR1 MDHEN and CDR2 SYDVKM. The CDR3 runs to 12 residues. The sequenced sample was peripheral blood. The sequence came from a man in his fifties or sixties with active or convalescent COVID-19. This chain joins TRBV28 and TRBJ1-5, with D uncertain. The CDR3, as DNA: TGTGCCAGCAGTTCCCTGCTGGCGCCCCAGCATTTT. Translated, it gives CASSSLLAPQHF.